This T cell receptor (beta chain) was recorded in a study of cytomegalovirus exposure and HLA in healthy donors. Notes on the study in general: The study put roughly 160 TCR beta chains on its list as cytomegalovirus-associated. Most observed TCR sequences were rare, whereas some public TCRs were detected in many donors.

Healthy bone marrow donors made up the donor group. The CDR3 has 15 amino acids. Germline assignment: CDR1 SGHRS and CDR2 YFSETQ. V was pared by 4 bases and J by 3 bases, with 7 bases of the junction left unmatched. The PCR had 60 Vbeta and 13 Jbeta primers. Data came from immunoSEQ multiplex PCR; TCRdb stores just in-frame clones and leaves some out. The sample holds 150,000 to 200,000 clones; around 80% are singletons and the top ten take 1.7%. About this clone itself: Its antigen is still unknown.

V usage is TRBV5-1 and J usage is TRBJ2-1, with 7 nucleotides matching TRBD2. This clonotype originated in a woman under 30 in good health and CMV-seronegative. Specimen: PBMCs. This CDR3 is CASSRAGEVYNEQFF. CDR3 nucleotides: TGCGCCAGCAGCCGGGCGGGAGAAGTCTACAATGAGCAGTTCTTC. The variable domain in full, completed from reference TRBV5-1 and TRBJ2-1, reads KAGVTQTPRYLIKTRGQQVTLSCSPISGHRSVSWYQQTPGQGLQFLFEYFSETQRNKGNFPGRFSGRQFSNSRSEMNVSTLELGDSALYLCASSRAGEVYNEQFFGPGTRLTVL.